A selection of T cell receptor beta chains follows, all from one sample in a study of blood T cell repertoires in COVID-19. Only in-frame clones appear in the TCRdb table, and some are missing; sequencing was by immunoSEQ multiplex PCR. Of 110,000 to 150,000 clones detected, approximately 84% appear once; the ten largest clones hold 35% to 55%. Sample: peripheral blood. Every receptor here comes from a human donor in a cohort sampled during active COVID-19. Both conserved end residues are trimmed from each CDR3.

j_gene: TRBJ2-1
v_gene: TRBV14
CDR3aa: ASSQDRTSGRIYNEQF

j_gene: TRBJ2-1
v_gene: TRBV3-1/TRBV3-2
CDR3aa: ASSQDYRAVYNEQF

j_gene: TRBJ1-2
v_gene: TRBV24-1
CDR3aa: ATSDPTGRRGYT

j_gene: TRBJ2-2
v_gene: TRBV24-1
CDR3aa: ATSDLAVGELF

j_gene: TRBJ2-5
v_gene: TRBV2
CDR3aa: ASRDARGQETQY

j_gene: TRBJ1-2
v_gene: TRBV7-2
CDR3aa: ASSLYAGAYGYT

j_gene: TRBJ1-6
v_gene: TRBV5-6
CDR3aa: ASSLGTGYNSPLH

j_gene: TRBJ2-1
v_gene: TRBV7-3
CDR3aa: ASSLTAGGWNEQF

j_gene: TRBJ1-1
v_gene: TRBV29-1
CDR3aa: SVVERAVLNTEAF

j_gene: TRBJ2-2
v_gene: TRBV24-1
CDR3aa: ATAASSGDTGELF

j_gene: TRBJ2-1
v_gene: TRBV28
CDR3aa: ASSFSARRGNEQF

j_gene: TRBJ2-3
v_gene: TRBV5-5
CDR3aa: ASSFTVSTRGDTQY

j_gene: TRBJ1-1
v_gene: TRBV6-2/TRBV6-3
CDR3aa: ASSDRRDRGLPTEAF

j_gene: TRBJ2-3
v_gene: TRBV6-1
CDR3aa: ASSEGRSLNTQY

j_gene: TRBJ2-3
v_gene: TRBV7-6
CDR3aa: ASSLVGTSGSGTQY

j_gene: TRBJ1-2
v_gene: TRBV18
CDR3aa: ASSPETGRGYT

j_gene: TRBJ1-2
v_gene: TRBV9
CDR3aa: ASSQTGRHGYT

j_gene: TRBJ2-2
v_gene: TRBV9
CDR3aa: ASSVSGWGELF

j_gene: TRBJ1-1
v_gene: TRBV4-2
CDR3aa: ASSQGLRGNTEAF

j_gene: TRBJ2-3
v_gene: TRBV6-4
CDR3aa: ASSVGLSTDTQY

j_gene: TRBJ2-1
v_gene: TRBV6-2/TRBV6-3
CDR3aa: ASSSAAGGRGLNEQF

j_gene: TRBJ1-1
v_gene: TRBV21-1
CDR3aa: ATLETQRTEAF

j_gene: TRBJ1-2
v_gene: TRBV10-2
CDR3aa: ASSTELRANYGYT

j_gene: TRBJ1-5
v_gene: TRBV10-3
CDR3aa: AISATGGGYSNQPQH

j_gene: TRBJ2-7
v_gene: TRBV6-2/TRBV6-3
CDR3aa: ASSITGTVLPYEQY

j_gene: TRBJ1-1
v_gene: TRBV18
CDR3aa: ASSLHPGKTEAF

j_gene: TRBJ1-1
v_gene: TRBV18
CDR3aa: ASSRGQSNTEAF

j_gene: TRBJ1-1
v_gene: TRBV10-3
CDR3aa: AIRTGGSTEAF

j_gene: TRBJ1-5
v_gene: TRBV12-3/TRBV12-4
CDR3aa: ASSRQGYQPQH

j_gene: TRBJ1-5
v_gene: TRBV19
CDR3aa: ASRRTVVGNQPQH

j_gene: TRBJ2-1
v_gene: TRBV6-2/TRBV6-3
CDR3aa: ASSTERQASSYNEQF

j_gene: TRBJ2-1
v_gene: TRBV19
CDR3aa: ASSIEGGTSGNEQF

j_gene: TRBJ1-5
v_gene: TRBV7-2
CDR3aa: ASSQTGSQPQH

j_gene: TRBJ2-7
v_gene: TRBV6-5
CDR3aa: ASSYGAGAPHEQY

j_gene: TRBJ2-5
v_gene: TRBV5-6
CDR3aa: ASSHWGRQETQY

j_gene: TRBJ2-1
v_gene: TRBV12-5
CDR3aa: ASAPGQYNEQF

j_gene: TRBJ2-5
v_gene: TRBV30
CDR3aa: AWSGGARPETQY

j_gene: TRBJ2-3
v_gene: TRBV5-1
CDR3aa: ASSSSTSGGRDTQY

j_gene: TRBJ1-4
v_gene: TRBV7-2
CDR3aa: ASSLEWTGTEKLF

j_gene: TRBJ2-3
v_gene: TRBV5-5
CDR3aa: ASSLAGGATDTQY

j_gene: TRBJ1-2
v_gene: TRBV4-3
CDR3aa: ASSQATGVYGYT

j_gene: TRBJ1-6
v_gene: TRBV19
CDR3aa: ASSIGGQDNSPLH

j_gene: TRBJ2-7
v_gene: TRBV9
CDR3aa: ASNKGTTGTYEQY

j_gene: TRBJ1-6
v_gene: TRBV9
CDR3aa: ASSVAGGGFDNSPLH

j_gene: TRBJ2-7
v_gene: TRBV12-3/TRBV12-4
CDR3aa: ASSGTSGGARY

j_gene: TRBJ2-1
v_gene: TRBV7-2
CDR3aa: ASSLGAGEWNEQF

j_gene: TRBJ2-3
v_gene: TRBV3-1/TRBV3-2
CDR3aa: ASSQDTSTDTQY

j_gene: TRBJ1-4
v_gene: TRBV3-1/TRBV3-2
CDR3aa: ASSQNRAGNEKLF

j_gene: TRBJ2-2
v_gene: TRBV4-1
CDR3aa: ASSRLMDSYGELF

j_gene: TRBJ2-1
v_gene: TRBV10-3
CDR3aa: AISDTSGSSYNEQF

j_gene: TRBJ1-5
v_gene: TRBV4-1
CDR3aa: ASSQGMGRGYQPQH

j_gene: TRBJ2-2
v_gene: TRBV7-2
CDR3aa: ASSPSPGVGELF

j_gene: TRBJ1-6
v_gene: TRBV9
CDR3aa: ASSVVGGGNSPLH